The subject of this entry is one T cell receptor (beta chain). The entry originates in a study of blood T cell repertoires in COVID-19. Study overall: Acute-phase and convalescent COVID-19 samples originated in the United States, Italy and Spain. The cDNA or gDNA used as material had been derived from T cells, B-cell-depleted T cells, or PBMCs.

Source study methods: Reference gene primer amplification yielded estimated nucleated cell counts. Libraries were prepared by immunoSEQ multiplex PCR; TCRdb keeps only in-frame clonotypes and omits some of them. V and J calls and clone size are given by that table; D and trimming were obtained from the DNA. The sample carries 150,000 to 200,000 clones, about 86% recorded once. Enrolled during active infection, Seattle patients were then followed longitudinally. The CDR3 sequence is 16 residues long. Germline assignment: CDR1 MNHNY and CDR2 SVGAGI (reference sequence). Trimming at V came to 6 bases and at J to 4 bases, leaving 12 bases not matched to a gene.

This clonotype was sampled from a woman aged 60-75 years with COVID-19, enrolled during active disease. The sequenced sample was peripheral blood. The chain has TRBV6-6 and TRBJ1-5; 7 nucleotides line up with TRBD1. This chain's CDR3 is CASSPETGLGNQPQHF. The CDR3 bases are TGTGCCAGCAGCCCGGAGACAGGGCTCGGGAATCAGCCCCAGCATTTT.